Shown below are 15 T cell receptor beta chains from a single sample sequenced in a study of human T cells and chemical hapten exposure (TCRdb year 2021). Read against the paper, the sample's time point label means: patch test 3, about 24 weeks after DPC sensitization. This specimen's treatment or condition label, per the study, means: therapeutic diphenylcyclopropenone sensitization with weekly scalp DPC. Preparation of the library involved RACE. Sequenced using a NextSeq 500. The raw public data were reprocessed by TCRdb itself: fastp quality trimming at Q25, MiXCR clonotype calling, in-frame beta chains only. Rows with one shared CDR3 protein collapse into an entry with the most common genes and DNA. The sample yields over 65,000 distinct CDR3 sequences; around 10% were counted once. Of the sample, roughly 1.5% is held by the ten largest clones. The material sequenced was whole blood, taken in connection with sensitization to the hapten diphenylcyclopropenone (DPC). These receptors came from a woman in her forties or fifties with alopecia areata. Some clones in this sample may be carry-over from other donors' samples.

This clonotype has a handful of counts. The gene calls are TRBV6-5 and TRBJ2-7, with 9 nucleotides matching TRBD1. CDR1 is MNHEY, CDR2 SVGAGI, per germline. The CDR3 consists of 17 residues. Trimming cost V 0 bases and J 0 bases; bases outside gene matches: 6. Written as DNA, the CDR3 is TGTGCCAGCAGTTACTCCATGGGACAGGGAGGCTCCTACGAGCAGTACTTC. Amino acids: CASSYSMGQGGSYEQYF.

In this sample, this clonotype turned up a few times. J is TRBJ1-2 and V is TRBV3-1, with D hard to call. The germline V gene has CDR1 LGHDT and CDR2 YNNKEL (reference sequence). Trimming removed 1 base from V and 6 bases from J, with 3 bases in between. The CDR3 contains 11 residues. CDR3 in DNA: TGTGCCAGCAGCCAAGGAGATGGCTACACCTTC. It translates to CASSQGDGYTF.

This clonotype occurred a few times. V gene TRBV7-9 combines with J gene TRBJ1-1; perhaps TRBD1 as D (5 bases). This CDR3 is built from 11 residues. V gave up 5 bases and J gave up 8 bases, with 9 bases separating them. Germline V gives CDR1 SEHNR, CDR2 FQNEAQ (reference sequence). CDR3: CASSIHREAFF. The CDR3, as DNA: TGTGCCAGCAGCATTCACAGGGAAGCTTTCTTT.

At least ten counts were recorded for this clonotype. DNA of the CDR3: TGCGCCAGCAGCTCATTTGCTATTACAGGGCTGGGTCCTATGAACACTGAAGCTTTCTTT. Translating gives CASSSFAITGLGPMNTEAFF. The chain recombines TRBV5-1 with TRBJ1-1, with D perhaps TRBD1 (6 bases). The germline V gene has CDR1 SGHRS and CDR2 YFSETQ. Between the trimmed V and J ends, which lost 3 bases and 0 bases, there was a span of 27 bases. The CDR3 has 20 residues.

The V gene is TRBV7-9, the J gene TRBJ2-3; the match to TRBD2 covers 11 bases. The CDR3 loop spans 16 amino acids. J lost 0 bases, V lost 5 bases, and 4 bases had no gene match. Germline CDR1 SEHNR, CDR2 FQNEAQ (reference sequence). CDR3 amino acids: CASSRGTSGSTDTQYF. CDR3 sequence (DNA): TGTGCCAGCAGCCGAGGGACTAGCGGTAGCACAGATACGCAGTATTTT. Looking up the rest from reference TRBV7-9 and TRBJ2-3 gives the full variable domain: DTGVSQNPRHKITKRGQNVTFRCDPISEHNRLYWYRQTLGQGPEFLTYFQNEAQLEKSRLLSDRFSAERPKGSFSTLEIQRTEQGDSAMYLCASSRGTSGSTDTQYFGPGTRLTVL.

This clonotype was seen a few times. The V and J genes are TRBV28 and TRBJ2-5; D remains unclear. V lost 10 bases and J 2 bases, leaving 11 bases between the germline ends. Per the germline V gene, CDR1 is MDHEN and CDR2 is SYDVKM. The CDR3 runs 12 residues. The CDR3: CATLRGQETQYF. In nucleotides, the CDR3 is TGTGCCACCTTGAGAGGACAAGAGACCCAGTACTTC.

The chain has TRBV6-6 and TRBJ1-1; D is unresolved. Trimming removed 7 bases from V and 5 bases from J, with 17 bases in between. From germline, CDR1 is MNHNY and CDR2 SVGAGI (reference sequence). This CDR3 is built from 14 residues. CDR3 sequence: CASTPPDLLTEAFF. The CDR3 nucleotides read TGTGCCAGCACCCCCCCGGACCTATTGACTGAAGCTTTCTTT.

This clonotype was detected ten times or more. The genes are TRBV2 and TRBJ1-5; no firm D call. Trimming removed 0 bases from V and 1 base from J, with 7 bases in between. This CDR3 spans 15 amino acids. Looked up from germline, CDR1 is SNHLY and CDR2 is FYNNEI. CDR3 sequence (DNA): TGTGCCAGCAGTGAAGCGCTTCGAAGCAATCAGCCCCAGCATTTT. Amino acid sequence: CASSEALRSNQPQHF.

The rearrangement joins TRBV6-2 or TRBV6-3 to TRBJ2-1; 7 positions agree with TRBD2. CDR1 and CDR2 from the germline V gene are MNHEY and SVGEGT. Trimming took 2 bases from V and 1 from J; bases not matched to a gene: 2. The CDR3 is 15 residues long. DNA of the CDR3: TGTGCCAGCAGTTACGGGAGGGCTTCCTACAATGAGCAGTTCTTC. Amino acid sequence: CASSYGRASYNEQFF.

This clonotype has more than one count but fewer than ten. CDR3 bases: TGCGCCAGCAGCTCCGGAGATAACACAGATACGCAGTATTTT. Translated, it gives CASSSGDNTDTQYF. The chain employs TRBV5-1 and TRBJ2-3; D not resolved. The CDR3 loop spans 14 amino acids. The V gene lost 3 bases and the J gene lost 2 bases, with 10 bases spanning the gap. The germline V gene has CDR1 SGHRS and CDR2 YFSETQ.

This clonotype was picked up a small number of times. V gene TRBV6-5 combines with J gene TRBJ1-4; no clear D. Germline V gene data show CDR1 as MNHEY and CDR2 as SVGAGI. V was clipped by 6 bases and J by 5 bases, with 13 bases between them. The CDR3 contains 14 residues. CDR3 protein: CASSLQGLNEKLFF. CDR3 DNA: TGTGCCAGCAGCTTACAAGGGTTAAATGAAAAACTGTTTTTT.

This clonotype was observed many times. This chain joins TRBV5-1 and TRBJ1-1, with D perhaps TRBD1 (6 bases). CDR1 is SGHRS, CDR2 YFSETQ, per germline. The CDR3 is 15 amino acids. V was cut by 2 bases and J by 0 bases, with 11 bases left in between. DNA of the CDR3: TGCGCCAGCAGCTTTCAGGCAGGGGTGAACACTGAAGCTTTCTTT. This codes for CASSFQAGVNTEAFF.

This clonotype was detected ten times or more. The chain joins TRBV10-3 to TRBJ2-7; weak D call: TRBD1 (5 bases). The CDR3 has 13 residues. Deletions cut 2 bases from V and 5 bases from J, with 10 bases between. From germline, CDR1 is ENHRY and CDR2 SYGVKD. The CDR3 here is CAISEAGNHEQYF. The CDR3 nucleotides read TGTGCCATCAGTGAGGCAGGGAATCACGAGCAGTACTTC.

This clonotype has more than one count but fewer than ten. The chain has TRBV20-1 and TRBJ2-7; 9 bases are a match to TRBD2. With 3 bases clipped from V and 2 bases from J, the junction kept 11 bases outside the gene matches. This CDR3 is built from 16 residues. The germline V gene has CDR1 DFQATT and CDR2 SNEGSKA (reference sequence). In DNA, the CDR3 is TGCAGTGCTAGCCACCTTGCTAGCGGGGATACCTACGAGCAGTACTTC. This encodes CSASHLASGDTYEQYF.

This chain connects TRBV7-2 to TRBJ2-1, with TRBD2 matching 7 bases. The germline gives CDR1 SGHTA, CDR2 FQGNSA. This CDR3 region has 15 residues. Unmatched junction bases numbered 8, after V lost 1 base and J lost 8 bases. DNA for the CDR3: TGTGCCAGCAGCTTAGGGGGCGGGAGAAGGGATGAGCAGTTCTTC. Protein: CASSLGGGRRDEQFF.